These T cell receptor beta chains were read from a single sample in a study of TIL therapy for anti-PD-1-resistant metastatic lung cancer. Method: immunoSEQ multiplex PCR; TCRdb's copy keeps in-frame clones and lacks some. The repertoire consists of roughly 6,800 clones, with roughly 69% occurring once and the leading ten covering around 7.3%. The input for sequencing was tumor tissue, taken at baseline. The origin of the receptors is a person aged 25-85 years with non-small cell lung cancer. Both conserved end residues are part of each CDR3. Each record gives: J gene, D gene, V gene, clone size, CDR3 DNA, CDR3 protein. A D gene is named only where the DNA matches it firmly. Some rows have no size entry. The others give once, few or many, or a class for an expanded clone.

>TRBJ1-2|NA|TRBV27|NA
TGTGCCAGCAGTCACTATAAAAGCGACCGGGGACTAACTGGCTACACCTTC
CASSHYKSDRGLTGYTF
>TRBJ2-5|NA|TRBV14|NA
TGTGCCAGCAGCCAAGAAGGCCACGGTCCCCAGTACTTC
CASSQEGHGPQYF
>TRBJ2-7|NA|TRBV4-2|NA
TGTGCCAGCAGCCAAGACGGAGAAGGGGGGTACGAGCAGTACTTC
CASSQDGEGGYEQYF
>TRBJ2-5|NA|TRBV27|NA
TGTGCCAGCAGTTTATCTCCGGGGCGGTACCAAGAGACCCAGTACTTC
CASSLSPGRYQETQYF
>TRBJ2-3|NA|TRBV7-9|NA
TGTGCCAGCAGCTTATACGACACAGATACGCAGTATTTT
CASSLYDTDTQYF
>TRBJ2-1|NA|TRBV29-1|NA
TGCAGCGTTGAGGCTCGGCAGGGGAGGAATGAGCAGTTCTTC
CSVEARQGRNEQFF
>TRBJ1-1|NA|TRBV6-1|NA
TGTGCCAGCAGTCTTGGACAACCCAACACTGAAGCTTTCTTT
CASSLGQPNTEAFF
>TRBJ2-7|TRBD2|TRBV5-4|NA
TGTGCCAGCAGCCGGACTAGCCTTCCCTACGAGCAGTACTTC
CASSRTSLPYEQYF
>TRBJ2-2|NA|TRBV11-2|NA
TGTGCCAGCAGCTTTCGATCGGGAACCGGGGAGCTGTTTTTT
CASSFRSGTGELFF
>TRBJ2-7|NA|TRBV9|NA
TGTGCCAGCAGCGTAGACGGGGAGTCCTACGAGCAGTACTTC
CASSVDGESYEQYF
>TRBJ2-7|NA|TRBV10-2|NA
TGCGCCAGCAGTCGGACGGAGAGCTCCTACGAGCAGTACTTC
CASSRTESSYEQYF
>TRBJ1-2|NA|TRBV5-6|NA
TGTGCCAGCAGCTTGTCCAGAAAAGGCTACACCTTC
CASSLSRKGYTF
>TRBJ1-5|NA|TRBV19|few
TGTGCCAGTAGTATAGGGGTGGGGTATAGCAATCAGCCCCAGCATTTT
CASSIGVGYSNQPQHF
>TRBJ1-5|NA|TRBV15|NA
TGTGCCACCAGCGGAGGATCCTCAGGTCAGCCCCAGCATTTT
CATSGGSSGQPQHF
>TRBJ1-5|NA|TRBV28|NA
TGTGCCAGCAACCGACCCGGGATAGTTGATCAGCCCCAGCATTTT
CASNRPGIVDQPQHF
>TRBJ1-1|NA|TRBV6-5|NA
TGTGCCAGCAGTTACTCACGGTGGTTGAGTGGCACTGAAGCTTTCTTT
CASSYSRWLSGTEAFF
>TRBJ1-1|NA|TRBV5-1|NA
TGCGCCAGCAGCCAAGCCGGGGGGTACACTGAAGCTTTCTTT
CASSQAGGYTEAFF
>TRBJ2-5|TRBD2|TRBV7-2|NA
TGTGCCAGCAGCCAAGGGACTAGCGGGGGGGCTAAAGAGACCCAGTACTTC
CASSQGTSGGAKETQYF
>TRBJ2-5|NA|TRBV5-4|NA
TGTGCCAGCACTACCAAAGGCCCTAGCCGGGAGACCCAGTACTTC
CASTTKGPSRETQYF
>TRBJ1-6|NA|TRBV6-5|few
TGTGCCAGCAGTTACGGAGGAACCAATTCACCCCTCCACTTT
CASSYGGTNSPLHF
>TRBJ1-2|NA|TRBV19|NA
TGTGCCAGTAGTATAGGGGAAGGCTATGGCTACACCTTC
CASSIGEGYGYTF
>TRBJ1-5|NA|TRBV7-9|NA
TGTGCCAGCAGCTTAGGGGAGGGCAGCAATCAGCCCCAGCATTTT
CASSLGEGSNQPQHF
>TRBJ1-2|NA|TRBV6-5|NA
TGTGCCAGCAGAAGAAAACGGGCCCCTAACTATGGCTACACCTTC
CASRRKRAPNYGYTF
>TRBJ2-7|TRBD2|TRBV7-8|NA
TGTGCCAGCAGCCCAGGGATAGCGGGAGGTAACGAGCAGTACTTC
CASSPGIAGGNEQYF
>TRBJ2-7|NA|TRBV7-9|few
TGTGCCAGCAGCATCAGGGGCGGAATGTACGAGCAGTACTTC
CASSIRGGMYEQYF
>TRBJ1-2|TRBD1|TRBV5-1|NA
TGCGCCAGCAGCCGGGGACAGACTGAAAGCACCTTC
CASSRGQTESTF
>TRBJ1-1|NA|TRBV30|few
TGTGCCTGGCGGAGGGGGAACACTGAAGCTTTCTTT
CAWRRGNTEAFF
>TRBJ2-7|NA|TRBV7-6|NA
TGTGCCAGCAGCCAGACAGGCGAGCAGTACTTC
CASSQTGEQYF
>TRBJ2-2|TRBD1|TRBV5-4|NA
TGTGCCAGCAGCCTACAGACAGGGCAGGCCGGGGAGCTGTTTTTT
CASSLQTGQAGELFF
>TRBJ1-1|NA|TRBV7-2|NA
TGTGCCAGCAGCGTACCTCGGACAGACTATGAAGCTTTCTTT
CASSVPRTDYEAFF
>TRBJ2-7|TRBD1|TRBV28|few
TGTGCCAGCAGTTTAACAGGGGAAGTTGGCGAGCAGTACTTC
CASSLTGEVGEQYF
>TRBJ2-7|NA|TRBV5-1|NA
TGCGCCAGCAGCCGTCCGGGGCCAAGCTCCTACGAGCAGTACTTC
CASSRPGPSSYEQYF
>TRBJ2-1|TRBD2|TRBV5-1|few
TGCGCCAGCAGCTTATCGGGAGGGTACAATGAGCAGTTCTTC
CASSLSGGYNEQFF
>TRBJ2-1|TRBD1|TRBV5-1|NA
TGCGCCAGCAGCTTTCGCCCCGGGACAGGGGACTTCAATGAGCAGTTCTTC
CASSFRPGTGDFNEQFF
>TRBJ2-5|TRBD1|TRBV7-6|NA
TGTGCCAGCAGCCCCTGGGCAGGGGGCATGGAAGAGACCCAGTACTTC
CASSPWAGGMEETQYF
>TRBJ1-6|TRBD1|TRBV5-8|NA
TGTGCCAGCAGCTCTTCCGGGACAGGGGTCCTCCCCCTCCACTTT
CASSSSGTGVLPLHF
>TRBJ2-2|NA|TRBV18|once
TGTGCCAGCTCAGACACCGGGGAGCTGTTTTTT
CASSDTGELFF
>TRBJ2-5|NA|TRBV28|NA
TGTGCCAGCAGTTTAGGGAGCCTAGCGTTCCAGACCCAGTACTTC
CASSLGSLAFQTQYF
>TRBJ2-7|NA|TRBV18|NA
TGTGCCAGCTCACCACGACTCCTCTACGAGCAGTACTTC
CASSPRLLYEQYF
>TRBJ2-7|TRBD2|TRBV9|NA
TGTGCCAGCAGCCCGGACGGACTAGTCCGCGAGCAGTACTTC
CASSPDGLVREQYF
>TRBJ2-1|TRBD2|TRBV7-3|NA
TGTGCCAGCAGCCCCTCAGCGGGAGTCGCCTACAATGAGCAGTTCTTC
CASSPSAGVAYNEQFF
>TRBJ1-6|NA|TRBV27|few
TGTGCCAGCAGTTTAGGGAGAGGGTTTAGAGATTCACCCCTCCACTTT
CASSLGRGFRDSPLHF